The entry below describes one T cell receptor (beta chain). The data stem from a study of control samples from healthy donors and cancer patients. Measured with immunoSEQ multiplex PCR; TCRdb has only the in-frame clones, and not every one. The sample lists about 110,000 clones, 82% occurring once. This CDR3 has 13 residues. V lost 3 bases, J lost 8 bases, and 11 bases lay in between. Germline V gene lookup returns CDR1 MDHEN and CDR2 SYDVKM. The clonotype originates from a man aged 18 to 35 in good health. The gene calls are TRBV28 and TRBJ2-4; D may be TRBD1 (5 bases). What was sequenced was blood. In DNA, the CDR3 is TGTGCCAGCAGTTTCGGGCAGGGTTACATTCAGTACTTC. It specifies CASSFGQGYIQYF.